The clone carrying this T cell receptor (beta chain) was detected a few times. No antigen is known for it. No treatment had been given to any patient before thyroid surgery. In the original workflow: Using the CDR3 differences seen across clinicopathological groups, the authors built a distant-metastasis classifier for papillary thyroid cancer, which was meant to discriminate distant-metastatic patients. TCRdb reprocessed the PCR reads via MiXCR. Here the V and J calls rest on TCRdb's processing, not on the authors' analysis. Of around 16,000 clones in the sample, approximately 30% were seen once. The CDR3 contains 14 residues. V shed 6 bases and J shed 7 bases, with 15 bases lying between them. The sample originates from a study of metastatic and nonmetastatic thyroid tumors. Study context: Repertoire comparison spanned blood and tumor or nodule tissue of malignant and benign thyroid patients. Study-wide points: Relative to benign nodules, malignant thyroid tumors were reportedly characterized by significantly elevated TCR beta diversity in blood and tumor.

This receptor was taken from a male donor with papillary thyroid cancer or a benign thyroid nodule (not recorded which). Some clones in this sample may be carry-over from other donors' samples. Sequenced sample: tumor tissue. The chain carries TRBV12-3 or TRBV12-4 and TRBJ2-2; perhaps D is TRBD1 or TRBD2 (6 bases each). This CDR3 reads CASSLQGLHGELFF. Here the CDR3 DNA reads TGTGCCAGCAGCCTACAGGGACTCCACGGGGAGCTGTTTTTT.